The 2 T cell receptor beta chains below were found in one sample sequenced in a study of regulatory T cells in long-lasting Graves disease listed by TCRdb under 2021. Libraries came from multiplex PCR. TCRdb shows the sequencer as Illumina HiSeq 4000. To build TCR beta libraries, CDR3 regions were amplified by Arm-PCR using iRepertoire HTBI primers. TCRdb itself trimmed the public reads at Q25 with fastp, ran MiXCR and retained productive beta chains. Rows merge per CDR3 protein into single entries with the most common DNA and genes. The sample profile shows roughly 430,000 distinct CDR3 sequences; around 23% of them were found once. Of the sample, 13% to 15% falls within the top ten clones. This specimen's time point label, interpreted: persistent/refractory GD, antithyroid drugs over 5 years with positive TRAb. For both TCR sequencing and RNA sequencing, RNA was extracted from PBMCs using TRIzol.

Sequenced material: peripheral blood mononuclear cells (PBMCs), taken when the disease was refractory, from a patient treated with antithyroid drugs. The source is a female donor with Graves disease.

The chain is built from TRBV20-1 and TRBJ1-2; 8 bases are a match to TRBD1. The trim removed 4 bases at V and 5 bases at J, leaving 12 bases unmatched. The CDR3 runs 15 residues. CDR1 is DFQATT and CDR2 is SNEGSKA in the germline V gene (reference sequence). The CDR3 DNA follows: TGCAGTGCTACATCAAAGACAGGGGTTGGGTATGGCTACACCTTC. It translates to CSATSKTGVGYGYTF.

Many counts were recorded for this clonotype. J is TRBJ2-7 and V is TRBV20-1; TRBD2 agrees at 8 bases. This CDR3 is built from 14 residues. Germline CDR1 is DFQATT and CDR2 is SNEGSKA (reference sequence). J lost 2 bases, V lost 5 bases, and 8 bases had no gene match. CDR3 nucleotides: TGCAGTGCTCCTCCTAGCGGGTTCCCCTACGAGCAGTACTTC. Amino acids: CSAPPSGFPYEQYF.